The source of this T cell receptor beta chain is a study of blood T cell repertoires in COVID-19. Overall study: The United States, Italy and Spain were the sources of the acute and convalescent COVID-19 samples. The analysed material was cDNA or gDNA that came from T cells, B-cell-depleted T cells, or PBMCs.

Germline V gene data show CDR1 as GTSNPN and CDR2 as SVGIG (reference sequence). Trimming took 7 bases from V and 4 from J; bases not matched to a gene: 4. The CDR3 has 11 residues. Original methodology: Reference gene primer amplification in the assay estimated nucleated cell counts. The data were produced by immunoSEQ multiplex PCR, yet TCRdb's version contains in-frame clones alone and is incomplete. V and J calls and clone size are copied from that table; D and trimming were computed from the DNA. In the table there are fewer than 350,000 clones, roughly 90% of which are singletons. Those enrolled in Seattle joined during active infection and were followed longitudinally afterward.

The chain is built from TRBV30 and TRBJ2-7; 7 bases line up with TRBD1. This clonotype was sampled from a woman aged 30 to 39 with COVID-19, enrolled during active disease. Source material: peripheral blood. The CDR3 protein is CAFRQGYEQYF. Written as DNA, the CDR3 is TGTGCCTTTAGACAGGGTTACGAGCAGTACTTC.